A single sample is the source of the 11 T cell receptor beta chains below, sequenced in a study of OX40 agonist ivuxolimab in advanced cancers. TCRdb's table, derived via immunoSEQ multiplex PCR, lists solely in-frame clones and lacks some. The data contain roughly 77,000 clones, 92% of them seen just once; the ten biggest clones take up roughly 0.65%. The material was CD4+ or CD8+ T cells sorted from blood, obtained in a trial of the OX40 agonist ivuxolimab. All receptors derive from an adult with an advanced solid tumor such as melanoma, head and neck, liver or kidney cancer.

This clone was observed a single time. This chain connects TRBV7-3 to TRBJ2-5; D is perhaps TRBD1 or TRBD2 (5 bases each). Germline CDR1 and CDR2: SGHTA and FQGTGA. Trimming stripped 2 bases from V and 2 bases from J, with 9 bases between. The CDR3 totals 14 residues. The CDR3 loop reads CASSLWGKQETQYF. CDR3 coding DNA: TGTGCCAGCAGCTTATGGGGGAAGCAAGAGACCCAGTACTTC.

The chain carries TRBV5-1 and TRBJ2-3; D not certain. Germline CDR1 reads SGHRS; CDR2 reads YFSETQ. The CDR3 spans 14 residues. V was trimmed by 1 base and J by 2 bases, leaving 8 bases between them. The CDR3 DNA is TGCGCCAGCAGCTTGCGAGTAGACACAGATACGCAGTATTTT. This gives the protein CASSLRVDTDTQYF.

In this sample, this clone turned up once. At one boundary the junction diverges from the germline segment, which might be a read error. V usage is TRBV2 and J usage is TRBJ2-3, with TRBD2 matching over 7 bases. Germline lookup yields CDR1 SNHLY and CDR2 FYNNEI. This CDR3 contains 14 residues. The CDR3 bases are TGTGCCACCCGGGAGGTGATTTTAACAGATACGCGGTATTTT. Protein sequence: CATREVILTDTRYF.

The chain links TRBV9 to TRBJ2-7, with D perhaps TRBD2 (5 bases). Germline V lookup: CDR1 SGDLS, CDR2 YYNGEE. CDR3 length equals 14 residues. Trimming removed 0 bases at V and 5 bases at J, with 12 bases between. The DNA for the CDR3 is TGTGCCAGCAGCGTAGGGACGGGATTCGACGAGCAGTACTTC. Its protein is CASSVGTGFDEQYF. Drawing the rest from reference TRBV9 and TRBJ2-7, the complete variable domain is DSGVTQTPKHLITATGQRVTLRCSPRSGDLSVYWYQQSLDQGLQFLIQYYNGEERAKGNILERFSAQQFPDLHSELNLSSLELGDSALYFCASSVGTGFDEQYFGPGTRLTVT.

The J gene is TRBJ1-5, the V gene TRBV2, with D hard to call. The V gene's germline CDR1 is SNHLY and CDR2 FYNNEI. V gave up 0 bases and J gave up 2 bases, with 8 bases separating them. CDR3 length: 15 residues. CDR3 protein: CASSEAMGGNQPQHF. The DNA for the CDR3 is TGTGCCAGCAGTGAAGCGATGGGAGGCAATCAGCCCCAGCATTTT.

The V gene is TRBV11-2, the J gene TRBJ1-1, with a possible D match to TRBD1 (5 bases). The germline V gene encodes CDR1 SGHAT and CDR2 FQNNGV. V shed 5 bases and J shed 5 bases, with 21 bases lying between them. The CDR3 contains 16 residues. CDR3 amino acids: CASSPRLIGGWTEAFF. CDR3 sequence (DNA): TGTGCCAGCAGCCCTCGGTTGATCGGGGGTTGGACTGAAGCTTTCTTT.

V gene TRBV5-6 combines with J gene TRBJ2-5, with 13 bases lining up with TRBD2. The germline V gene has CDR1 SGHDT and CDR2 YYEEEE. This CDR3 contains 16 residues. V lost 4 bases to trimming and J lost 4 bases; unmatched junction nucleotides: 7. CDR3 residues: CASSPGLAGDGETQYF. The CDR3 coding sequence is TGTGCCAGCAGCCCAGGACTAGCGGGAGATGGAGAGACCCAGTACTTC.

The V gene is TRBV9, the J gene TRBJ1-2; D is perhaps TRBD1 (6 bases). The CDR3 extends over 15 amino acids. Germline CDR1 is SGDLS and CDR2 is YYNGEE. Trimming took off 0 bases at V and 3 bases at J, with 12 bases between the two ends. CDR3 sequence: CASSVGPGADYGYTF. The CDR3 DNA reads TGTGCCAGCAGCGTAGGTCCGGGGGCGGACTATGGCTACACCTTC.

The chain uses TRBV5-6 and TRBJ1-1; D not resolved. The CDR3 length is 15 residues. V shed 6 bases and J shed 4 bases, with 19 bases lying between them. Germline CDR1 reads SGHDT; CDR2 reads YYEEEE. DNA of the CDR3: TGTGCCAGCACCACCCTAGGCGTATCCGGCACTGAAGCTTTCTTT. Protein: CASTTLGVSGTEAFF.

The J gene is TRBJ2-2, the V gene TRBV27; 7 bases are a match to TRBD1. The ends lost 4 bases at V and 6 bases at J; junction bases unmatched: 8. The CDR3 covers 15 residues. Germline V CDR1 and CDR2: MNHEY, SMNVEV (reference sequence). This CDR3 is CASSSPGQGAGELFF. CDR3 coding DNA: TGTGCCAGCAGTTCCCCAGGTCAGGGGGCCGGGGAGCTGTTTTTT.

The chain uses TRBV6-5 and TRBJ2-5; 13 positions agree with TRBD2. Trimming took 6 bases from V and 2 from J; bases not matched to a gene: 0. Looked up from germline, CDR1 is MNHEY and CDR2 is SVGAGI. The CDR3 totals 14 residues. The CDR3, as DNA: TGTGCCAGCAGGGGACTAGCGGGGCAAGAGACCCAGTACTTC. It codes for CASRGLAGQETQYF.